The clone carrying this T cell receptor (beta chain) was found many times. This CDR3 region has 16 residues. Germline CDR1 SGHKS, CDR2 YYEKEE (reference sequence). V was shortened by 1 base and J by 0 bases, with 13 bases between the two germline ends. The sample is drawn from a study of T-cell reconstitution after alpha-beta-depleted transplantation in children. A library of TCRbeta sequences, prepared with unique molecular identifiers, was generated. MiXCR, run by TCRdb on the PCR reads, gives a single entry per CDR3 protein. The table lists more than 200,000 distinct CDR3 sequences, around 9.7% of them singletons.

The origin of this receptor is a human donor who donated a stem cell graft to a child with SCID. The chain couples TRBV5-5 to TRBJ1-1, with TRBD1 as a possible D gene (6 bases). This specimen consisted of PBMCs from the stem cell graft donor, obtained from the stem cell graft. The CDR3 spells CASSLYPGTLNTEAFF. In DNA, the CDR3 is TGTGCCAGCAGCTTGTATCCTGGGACACTGAACACTGAAGCTTTCTTT.